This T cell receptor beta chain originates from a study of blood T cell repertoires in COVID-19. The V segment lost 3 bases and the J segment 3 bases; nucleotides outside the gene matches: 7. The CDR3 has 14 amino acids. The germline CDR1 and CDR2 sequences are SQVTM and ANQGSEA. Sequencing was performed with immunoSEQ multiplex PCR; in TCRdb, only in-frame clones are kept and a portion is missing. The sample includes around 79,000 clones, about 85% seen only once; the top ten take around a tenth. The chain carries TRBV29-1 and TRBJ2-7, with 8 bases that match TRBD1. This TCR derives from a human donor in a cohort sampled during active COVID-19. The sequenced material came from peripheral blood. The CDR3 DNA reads TGCAGCGTTGAGAATCAGGGGGCTAACTACGAGCAGTACTTC. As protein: CSVENQGANYEQYF.